The TCR beta chain described here comes from a study of tumor-infiltrating lymphocytes in localized non-small cell lung cancer. For the study at large: Some samples were collected after neoadjuvant chemotherapy; smokers, never-smokers and several histologies were included. Resected tumor was paired with non-adjacent uninvolved lung from the same patient. Findings and caveats of the study: Higher tumor T cell infiltration than in uninvolved lung was supported by TCRbeta sequencing.

Comments on this clone: What it recognizes is unknown.

The CDR3 covers 16 residues. V was clipped by 1 base and J by 1 base, with 12 bases between them. Germline CDR1 LGHNA, CDR2 YSLEER. Profiled with immunoSEQ multiplex PCR; TCRdb holds only in-frame clones, not every one. This sample has over 10,000 clones, with 79% found just once. This receptor was taken from a human donor with non-small cell lung cancer. Sequencing was performed on lung tumor tissue. This chain connects TRBV4-3 to TRBJ2-3, with D possibly being TRBD2 (5 bases). CDR3 sequence reads: CASSQAQDSRTDTQYF. The DNA for the CDR3 is TGCGCCAGCAGCCAAGCCCAGGACTCACGCACAGATACGCAGTATTTT.